The T cell receptor beta chain described here comes from a study of T cells in narcolepsy. Study background: Enrolled donors included narcolepsy type 1 or type 2 patients and healthy controls. General study points: Some memory CD4+ repertoires had no autoreactive clone sequences. Healthy controls reportedly lacked the autoreactive clonotypes serially found in patients' blood. HCRT-specific and TRIB2-specific autoreactive clonotypes appeared among same-patient CSF and blood CD4+ clonotypes.

In the case of this clone: Its antigen is currently unknown.

Produced via immunoSEQ multiplex PCR; TCRdb's table is partial and in-frame only. Here the sample spans under 30,000 clones, more than 80% being singletons. Sequenced sample: CD45RA- memory CD4+ T cells from PBMCs. This sequence was found in a human donor with narcolepsy.

The CDR3 sequence: CATSRGTRSADTQYF. CDR3 DNA: TGTGCCACCAGCAGAGGGACTAGGAGCGCAGATACGCAGTATTTT. This chain links TRBV15 with TRBJ2-3, with TRBD2 matching over 7 bases. This CDR3 comprises 15 residues. Per germline, CDR1 LNHNV and CDR2 YYDKDF (reference sequence). The V segment lost 1 base and the J segment 4 bases; nucleotides outside the gene matches: 5.